These 28 T cell receptor beta chains share one sample of origin, sequenced in a study of blood T cell repertoires in COVID-19. Sequenced by immunoSEQ multiplex PCR; TCRdb stores in-frame clones only, minus some. The data hold about 47,000 clones, with around 90% observed a single time. The sample was peripheral blood. These receptors originate from a man aged 45-65 years with active COVID-19.

The chain carries TRBV3-1 (or the pseudogene TRBV3-2) and TRBJ2-1; the D gene is possibly TRBD2 (5 bases). This CDR3 spans 16 amino acids. Germline values: CDR1 LGHDT, CDR2 YNNKEL (reference sequence). V was pared by 4 bases and J by 5 bases, with 18 bases between. The CDR3 here is CASSRSASGSHNEQFF. DNA for the CDR3: TGTGCCAGCAGCCGTTCTGCGTCGGGGTCCCACAATGAGCAGTTCTTC.

There are a few counts of this clone. J is TRBJ2-7 and V is TRBV2; possible D gene TRBD2, 5 bases. The V gene lost 7 bases and the J gene lost 1 base, with 14 bases spanning the gap. CDR1 SNHLY and CDR2 FYNNEI come from the germline V gene. The CDR3 is 14 residues long. Written as DNA, the CDR3 is TGTGCCAGCAAGGTGGGCGGGCCGTCCTACGAGCAGTACTTC. As protein: CASKVGGPSYEQYF.

This chain connects TRBV7-3 to TRBJ2-1; no reliable D call. V lost 1 base and J lost 11, with 12 bases in between. Germline CDR1 is SGHTA and CDR2 is FQGTGA. The CDR3 runs to 13 residues. This CDR3 is CASSLMLLEQQFF. In DNA, the CDR3 is TGTGCCAGCAGCTTAATGTTGTTAGAGCAGCAGTTCTTC.

The chain carries TRBV29-1 and TRBJ2-1, with 10 positions matching TRBD2. Germline V lookup: CDR1 SQVTM, CDR2 ANQGSEA. This CDR3 comprises 15 residues. J gave up 2 bases and V 8 bases, and 9 bases lay outside the gene matches. The CDR3 DNA sequence: TGCAGCTCCCCGGGGCTAGCGGGAGCCTACAATGAGCAGTTCTTC. Protein sequence: CSSPGLAGAYNEQFF.

The rearrangement uses TRBV5-4 and TRBJ2-1; 8 nucleotides line up with TRBD1. Germline V gene data show CDR1 as SGHNT and CDR2 as YYREEE (reference sequence). The CDR3 consists of 15 residues. Trimming removed 3 bases from V and 2 bases from J; junction bases left unmatched: 4. Here the CDR3 reads CASSYGQGAYNEQFF. DNA of the CDR3: TGTGCCAGCAGCTACGGACAGGGTGCCTACAATGAGCAGTTCTTC.

This clone was seen once. V gene TRBV27 combines with J gene TRBJ2-7; 7 positions agree with TRBD1. In germline, CDR1 is MNHEY, CDR2 SMNVEV (reference sequence). The CDR3 has 14 amino acids. V lost 6 bases and J lost 5; bases outside the gene matches: 10. The DNA for the CDR3 is TGTGCCAGCAGCCGGTCGACAGGGTTCGACGAGCAGTACGTC. Its protein product is CASSRSTGFDEQYV.

The gene calls are TRBV27 and TRBJ1-4, with D possibly matching TRBD1 (5 bases). The V gene's germline CDR1 is MNHEY and CDR2 SMNVEV (reference sequence). This CDR3 is 15 amino acids long. V was trimmed by 6 bases and J by 7 bases, leaving 18 bases between them. CDR3 in amino acids: CASRGWGGWGEKLFF. In DNA form, the CDR3 reads TGTGCCAGCAGGGGATGGGGGGGTTGGGGTGAAAAACTGTTTTTT. The full variable domain, rest sourced from reference TRBV27 and TRBJ1-4, is EAQVTQNPRYLITVTGKKLTVTCSQNMNHEYMSWYRQDPGLGLRQIYYSMNVEVTDKGDVPEGYKVSRKEKRNFPLILESPSPNQTSLYFCASRGWGGWGEKLFFGSGTQLSVL.

V usage is TRBV27 and J usage is TRBJ1-5; no reliable D call. V lost 2 bases and J lost 7, with 21 bases in between. Germline V gene data show CDR1 as MNHEY and CDR2 as SMNVEV (reference sequence). This CDR3 comprises 17 residues. In DNA form, the CDR3 reads TGTGCCAGCAGTTTACTTTGGGCTCCCAGTGGAGGACAGCCCCAGCATTTT. It specifies CASSLLWAPSGGQPQHF.

V and J are TRBV7-3 and TRBJ1-1, with D perhaps matching TRBD1 (6 bases). V lost 1 base and J 5 bases, leaving 11 bases between the germline ends. The germline CDR1 and CDR2 sequences are SGHTA and FQGTGA. This CDR3 comprises 14 residues. CDR3 sequence reads: CASSLIGGKTEAFF. DNA for the CDR3: TGTGCCAGCAGCTTAATAGGGGGAAAAACTGAAGCTTTCTTT.

This clone was recorded only once. J is TRBJ2-7 and V is TRBV24-1, with 7 bases identical to TRBD1. The CDR3 runs 16 residues. Germline V gives CDR1 KGHDR, CDR2 SFDVKD. Trimming cost V 1 base and J 5 bases; bases outside gene matches: 10. This chain's CDR3 is CATSDFADRVRDEQYF. The CDR3 region has the DNA TGTGCCACCAGTGATTTCGCCGACAGGGTGAGGGACGAGCAGTACTTC.

The CDR3 coding sequence is TGTGCCAGCAGCTCCGGACTAGCCAGAGACATTCAGTACTTC. Protein product: CASSSGLARDIQYF. The genes are TRBV7-9 and TRBJ2-4, with 8 bases aligning to TRBD2. The CDR3 runs 14 residues. CDR1 SEHNR and CDR2 FQNEAQ come from the germline V gene (reference sequence). Trimming removed 4 bases from V and 8 bases from J; junction bases left unmatched: 7.

This sequence joins TRBV5-5 and TRBJ2-3, with 9 nucleotides matching TRBD1. CDR1 SGHKS and CDR2 YYEKEE come from the germline V gene (reference sequence). The CDR3 consists of 16 residues. V trimming: 4 bases; J trimming: 0 bases; junction bases outside the gene matches: 6. The CDR3 here is CASSGGTGRSTDTQYF. CDR3 bases: TGTGCCAGCAGCGGGGGGACAGGGCGTAGCACAGATACGCAGTATTTT. Full variable domain (missing parts from reference TRBV5-5 and TRBJ2-3): DAGVTQSPTHLIKTRGQQVTLRCSPISGHKSVSWYQQVLGQGPQFIFQYYEKEERGRGNFPDRFSARQFPNYSSELNVNALLLGDSALYLCASSGGTGRSTDTQYFGPGTRLTVL.

The chain joins TRBV15 to TRBJ2-7, with TRBD1 identical over 7 bases. The germline CDR1 and CDR2 sequences are LNHNV and YYDKDF (reference sequence). CDR3 length: 15 amino acids. Losses at the gene ends were 0 bases for V and 0 bases for J; bases not matched to a gene: 2. Here the CDR3 reads CATSRERTGSYEQYV. CDR3 coding DNA: TGTGCCACCAGCAGAGAAAGGACAGGCTCCTACGAGCAGTACGTC.

This clone was counted a single time. The chain recombines TRBV11-3 with TRBJ2-6; 9 bases are a match to TRBD1. V trimming: 0 bases; J trimming: 0 bases; junction bases outside the gene matches: 6. The CDR3 length is 19 residues. Germline CDR1 SGHNT, CDR2 YENEEA. The CDR3 is CASSLDRDRVYSGANVLTF. The DNA of the CDR3 is TGTGCCAGCAGCTTAGACCGGGACAGGGTTTACTCTGGGGCCAACGTCCTGACTTTC.

The chain links TRBV9 to TRBJ1-2; D not certain. CDR1 is SGDLS, CDR2 YYNGEE, per germline. The ends were cut back, 5 bases at V and 5 bases at J, with 19 bases in the middle. The CDR3 totals 15 residues. In DNA form, the CDR3 reads TGTGCCAGCAGTAAAATCCCAGAGCCGGGTTATGGCTACACCTTC. Its translation is CASSKIPEPGYGYTF. Combining the CDR3 with reference TRBV9 and TRBJ1-2 gives the whole variable domain DSGVTQTPKHLITATGQRVTLRCSPRSGDLSVYWYQQSLDQGLQFLIQYYNGEERAKGNILERFSAQQFPDLHSELNLSSLELGDSALYFCASSKIPEPGYGYTFGSGTRLTVV.

The chain joins TRBV19 to TRBJ2-3; D gene unclear. The germline V gene encodes CDR1 LNHDA and CDR2 SQIVND (reference sequence). The CDR3 loop spans 14 amino acids. Trimming took 5 bases from V and 2 from J, leaving 11 bases between them. CDR3 in amino acids: CASSFGFLTDTQYF. CDR3 sequence (DNA): TGTGCCAGTAGTTTCGGGTTCCTCACAGATACGCAGTATTTT.

The chain combines TRBV6-4 with TRBJ2-3; possible D gene TRBD2, 5 bases. CDR1 is MRHNA and CDR2 is SNTAGT in the germline V gene. This CDR3 spans 13 amino acids. V was trimmed by 6 bases and J by 10 bases, leaving 17 bases between them. CDR3 in DNA: TGTGCCAGCAGCGCCGAGCCGGACTCGGCGCAGTATTTT. Translated, it gives CASSAEPDSAQYF.

V gene TRBV6-5 combines with J gene TRBJ1-2, with D maybe TRBD1 (6 bases). The CDR3 totals 14 residues. Trimming removed 4 bases at V and 5 bases at J, with 14 bases between. CDR1 and CDR2 from the germline V gene are MNHEY and SVGAGI. The CDR3 DNA follows: TGTGCCAGCAGTTTTACAGGGTGGGCTTATGGCTACACCTTC. It translates to CASSFTGWAYGYTF.

J is TRBJ2-1 and V is TRBV27; 7 bases align to TRBD2. J was trimmed by 6 bases and V by 4 bases; bases with no gene match: 15. The CDR3 is 17 residues long. Germline lookup yields CDR1 MNHEY and CDR2 SMNVEV (reference sequence). The CDR3 sequence is CASSSPLRGRARNEQFF. For the CDR3, the DNA is TGTGCCAGCAGTTCGCCCTTGCGGGGGAGGGCCCGCAATGAGCAGTTCTTC.

V is TRBV12-3 or TRBV12-4 and J is TRBJ1-2, with 10 bases that match TRBD1. V shed 1 base, J shed 8 bases, and the junction held 1 base outside the gene matches. CDR3 length equals 13 residues. CDR3 loop: CASSLGQGAGYTF. The CDR3 DNA reads TGTGCCAGCAGTTTAGGACAGGGGGCCGGCTACACCTTC.

The chain recombines TRBV5-6 with TRBJ1-6; D unresolved. Germline V gives CDR1 SGHDT, CDR2 YYEEEE. Deletions cut 1 base from V and 0 bases from J, with 11 bases between. The length of the CDR3 is 17 residues. This CDR3 is CASSLRRVSSYNSPLHF. In DNA form, the CDR3 reads TGTGCCAGCAGCTTGCGCCGGGTCAGCTCCTATAATTCACCCCTCCACTTT.

This sequence joins TRBV14 and TRBJ1-2, with 7 bases lining up with TRBD1. Germline V CDR1 and CDR2: SGHDN, FVKESK. The CDR3 is 13 amino acids. The trim removed 1 base at V and 10 bases at J, leaving 6 bases unmatched. The chain's CDR3 is CASSQVRGGPYTF. Written as DNA, the CDR3 is TGTGCCAGCAGCCAAGTCAGAGGGGGCCCCTACACCTTC. Full variable domain (outside the CDR3, taken from reference TRBV14 and TRBJ1-2): EAGVTQFPSHSVIEKGQTVTLRCDPISGHDNLYWYRRVMGKEIKFLLHFVKESKQDESGMPNNRFLAERTGGTYSTLKVQPAELEDSGVYFCASSQVRGGPYTFGSGTRLTVV.

The J gene is TRBJ2-1, the V gene TRBV9; 8 bases line up with TRBD2. Germline CDR1 SGDLS, CDR2 YYNGEE. The junction had 6 bases not matched to a gene; V was cut back by 2 bases and J by 8 bases. The CDR3 spans 14 residues. The CDR3 region is CASSVSGARDEQFF. CDR3 in DNA: TGTGCCAGCAGCGTTAGCGGGGCAAGGGATGAGCAGTTCTTC.

The table lists this clone with a few counts. J is TRBJ1-2 and V is TRBV4-3; 9 bases are shared with TRBD1. The germline CDR1 and CDR2 sequences are LGHNA and YSLEER. After removal of 0 bases from V and 8 bases from J, the junction contained 7 bases not matched to a gene. The CDR3 covers 15 residues. The CDR3 loop is CASSQDWTGAQGYTF. The CDR3 DNA sequence: TGCGCCAGCAGCCAAGATTGGACAGGGGCTCAGGGCTACACCTTC.

This chain joins TRBV24-1 and TRBJ2-1; tentatively, D is TRBD1 (5 bases). Per germline, CDR1 KGHDR and CDR2 SFDVKD. CDR3 size: 13 residues. V lost 3 bases to trimming and J lost 9 bases, with 11 bases between them. CDR3 loop: CATSDRRVSEQFF. Here the CDR3 DNA reads TGTGCCACCAGTGATCGCAGGGTATCTGAGCAGTTCTTC.

The chain joins TRBV7-2 to TRBJ2-7; unclear D gene. The CDR3 runs 13 residues. V was shortened by 7 bases and J by 3 bases, with 13 bases between the two germline ends. CDR1 and CDR2 (germline): SGHTA, FQGNSA. CDR3 nucleotides: TGTGCCAGCACCACGGGTCCCGGCTACGAGCAGTACTTC. Amino acids: CASTTGPGYEQYF.

V usage is TRBV19 and J usage is TRBJ2-1; 9 positions match TRBD2. Per germline, CDR1 LNHDA and CDR2 SQIVND (reference sequence). V lost 4 bases and J lost 10; bases outside the gene matches: 8. The CDR3 length is 14 residues. CDR3 nucleotides: TGTGCCAGTAGTACTAGCGGGAAAGGGAGGGAGCAGTTCTTC. Translation gives CASSTSGKGREQFF.

This clone was seen just once. The chain employs TRBV7-3 and TRBJ1-4; TRBD1 agrees at 7 bases. Germline CDR1 reads SGHTA; CDR2 reads FQGTGA. This CDR3 contains 15 residues. After removal of 1 base from V and 3 bases from J, the junction contained 2 bases not matched to a gene. As DNA, the CDR3 is TGTGCCAGCAGCTTAAGTGGGACAGCTAATGAAAAACTGTTTTTT. Translated: CASSLSGTANEKLFF.